A single sample is the source of the 29 T cell receptor beta chains below, sequenced in a study of cytomegalovirus exposure and HLA in healthy donors. PCR employed 60 Vbeta and 13 Jbeta primers. The table came from immunoSEQ multiplex PCR; TCRdb's copy has only in-frame clones and leaves some out. The sample holds roughly 190,000 clones, approximately 59% seen once. Sequencing was carried out using PBMCs. The receptors come from a middle-aged man in good health and CMV-seronegative.

The chain joins TRBV4-2 to TRBJ1-2; TRBD1 matches 11 bases. The CDR3 is 16 amino acids. Trimming at V came to 3 bases and at J to 4 bases, leaving 7 bases not matched to a gene. Germline V gene sequence: CDR1 LGHNA, CDR2 YNFKEQ. The CDR3 is CASSQVGQGASYGYTF. CDR3 nucleotides: TGTGCCAGCAGCCAGGTCGGACAGGGGGCGTCCTATGGCTACACCTTC.

The chain couples TRBV5-1 to TRBJ1-1; D uncertain. The CDR3 spans 14 residues. V lost 3 bases and J 4 bases, leaving 13 bases between the germline ends. Germline loops: CDR1 SGHRS, CDR2 YFSETQ. In DNA form, the CDR3 reads TGCGCCAGCAGCTATCAGGTCCAACCCACTGAAGCTTTCTTT. This encodes CASSYQVQPTEAFF.

This sequence joins TRBV30 and TRBJ2-1; 9 bases are a match to TRBD2. Unmatched junction bases numbered 19, after V lost 6 bases and J lost 1 base. Germline assignment: CDR1 GTSNPN and CDR2 SVGIG (reference sequence). The length of the CDR3 is 19 residues. The CDR3 here is CACRKGSGGPTQSYNEQFF. CDR3 coding DNA: TGTGCCTGTAGAAAAGGTAGCGGGGGCCCTACCCAGTCCTACAATGAGCAGTTCTTC.

This clone was counted only a few times. The junction departs from the called germline gene at one end, perhaps through a read error. Additional DNA sequences in this sample encode the identical CDR3. The rearrangement links TRBV7-9 to TRBJ2-7; a weak D match, TRBD1 (6 bases). The CDR3 consists of 12 residues. Looked up from germline, CDR1 is SEHNR and CDR2 is FQNEAQ (reference sequence). In nucleotides, the CDR3 is TGTTCCAGCAGCAAGACAGGCTACGAGCAGTACTTC. Amino acids: CSSSKTGYEQYF.

This clone was observed a handful of times. The chain has TRBV19 and TRBJ2-1; 11 nucleotides line up with TRBD2. Germline V CDR1 and CDR2: LNHDA, SQIVND (reference sequence). V shed 5 bases, J shed 4 bases, and the junction held 10 bases outside the gene matches. CDR3 length: 17 amino acids. CDR3: CASSPTGLAANYNEQFF. For the CDR3, the DNA is TGTGCCAGTAGTCCCACGGGACTAGCGGCCAATTACAATGAGCAGTTCTTC.

The chain couples TRBV19 to TRBJ2-5; weak D call: TRBD1 (5 bases). The length of the CDR3 is 17 residues. Looked up from germline, CDR1 is LNHDA and CDR2 is SQIVND (reference sequence). V shed 8 bases and J shed 3 bases, with 25 bases lying between them. For the CDR3, the DNA is TGTGCCAGTGGAAGGGCCTTTGGCCCACCAGGGAAAGAGACCCAGTACTTC. Encoded protein: CASGRAFGPPGKETQYF.

This clone was found a few times. J is TRBJ2-1 and V is TRBV19; 7 bases align to TRBD2. CDR3 length: 18 residues. The J segment lost 0 bases and the V segment lost 2 bases, leaving 10 bases of the junction unmatched. CDR1 is LNHDA, CDR2 SQIVND, per germline (reference sequence). This chain's CDR3 is CASSIRWLGGGSYNEQFF. CDR3 sequence (DNA): TGTGCCAGTAGTATACGGTGGTTAGGCGGGGGCTCCTACAATGAGCAGTTCTTC.

The rearrangement uses TRBV20-1 and TRBJ1-3; D unresolved. Germline assignment: CDR1 DFQATT and CDR2 SNEGSKA (reference sequence). The CDR3 length is 11 residues. V was cut by 5 bases and J by 9 bases, with 11 bases left in between. The CDR3 bases are TGCAGTGCTCATGACATCTCCACCATATATTTT. It encodes CSAHDISTIYF.

The CDR3: CACEGGAAYNEQFF. The CDR3 DNA sequence: TGTGCCTGCGAAGGGGGGGCCGCCTACAATGAGCAGTTCTTC. The genes are TRBV30 and TRBJ2-1; weak D call: TRBD2 (7 bases). The V end was cut by 6 bases, the J end by 2 bases, with 14 bases between. The CDR3 has 14 residues. CDR1 GTSNPN and CDR2 SVGIG come from the germline V gene (reference sequence).

V usage is TRBV9 and J usage is TRBJ2-2, with a weak D call TRBD2 (6 bases). This CDR3 has 14 residues. Trimming cost V 4 bases and J 3 bases, with 10 bases left between them. Germline lookup yields CDR1 SGDLS and CDR2 YYNGEE. The CDR3 coding sequence is TGTGCCAGCAGCCCCACGGGGGACACCGGGGAGCTGTTTTTT. This codes for CASSPTGDTGELFF.

The rearrangement joins TRBV5-1 to TRBJ2-7; 9 positions agree with TRBD1. V gave up 2 bases and J gave up 3 bases; unmatched junction bases: 3. This CDR3 has 14 amino acids. Germline V gene sequence: CDR1 SGHRS, CDR2 YFSETQ. The CDR3 is CASSFEGQGYEQYF. CDR3 nucleotides: TGCGCCAGCAGCTTCGAGGGACAGGGCTACGAGCAGTACTTC.

Concerning this clone: A junction end diverges from the germline sequence, so it may reflect a read error. The rearrangement uses TRBV7-9 and TRBJ1-1; D gene uncertain. Germline V gives CDR1 SEHNR, CDR2 FQNEAQ (reference sequence). CDR3 length equals 15 residues. The CDR3 is CSSSILRAAAPEAFF. The CDR3 nucleotides read TGTTCCAGCAGCATTTTGAGGGCAGCGGCTCCTGAAGCTTTCTTT.

This clone was counted a few times. V usage is TRBV11-2 and J usage is TRBJ2-2, with 7 bases matching TRBD2. Germline CDR1 is SGHAT and CDR2 is FQNNGV. This CDR3 is built from 15 residues. V gave up 5 bases and J gave up 6 bases; unmatched junction bases: 9. CDR3 loop: CASSPMRAGAGELFF. In DNA, the CDR3 is TGTGCCAGCAGCCCAATGCGGGCGGGAGCCGGGGAGCTGTTTTTT.

This clone showed up just once. The V and J genes are TRBV27 and TRBJ2-7; 7 bases line up with TRBD1. In germline, CDR1 is MNHEY, CDR2 SMNVEV (reference sequence). This CDR3 comprises 14 residues. V dropped 2 bases and J dropped 3; count of bases not matched to a gene: 4. The CDR3 here is CASSLTGASYEQYF. The CDR3 DNA sequence: TGTGCCAGCAGTTTAACAGGGGCCAGCTACGAGCAGTACTTC.

CDR3 residues: CASSSLQGNIQYF. In nucleotides, the CDR3 is TGTGCCAGCAGTTCGTTACAGGGGAACATTCAGTACTTC. This sequence joins TRBV6-5 and TRBJ2-4, with TRBD1 matching 7 bases. Germline V gene lookup returns CDR1 MNHEY and CDR2 SVGAGI. This CDR3 region has 13 residues. The V and J ends lost 4 bases and 7 bases, in that order; junction bases with no gene match: 4.

The chain combines TRBV5-6 with TRBJ1-2; 10 positions match TRBD1. Germline values: CDR1 SGHDT, CDR2 YYEEEE. This CDR3 has 14 amino acids. The V gene end was trimmed by 3 bases and the J gene end by 4 bases; junction bases not matched to a gene: 3. This CDR3 reads CASSSGQGTYGYTF. The CDR3 coding sequence is TGTGCCAGCAGCTCGGGACAGGGGACCTATGGCTACACCTTC. The entire variable domain, with the rest obtained from reference TRBV5-6 and TRBJ1-2, is as follows: DAGVTQSPTHLIKTRGQQVTLRCSPKSGHDTVSWYQQALGQGPQFIFQYYEEEERQRGNFPDRFSGHQFPNYSSELNVNALLLGDSALYLCASSSGQGTYGYTFGSGTRLTVV.

This clone was observed a few times. The chain couples TRBV30 to TRBJ1-1; D gene unclear. The ends were cut back, 3 bases at V and 4 bases at J, with 9 bases in the middle. Germline lookup yields CDR1 GTSNPN and CDR2 SVGIG (reference sequence). CDR3 length equals 12 residues. CDR3 in DNA: TGTGCCTGGAGCACGAGGCCCACTGAAGCTTTCTTT. Encoded protein: CAWSTRPTEAFF.

V and J are TRBV10-1 and TRBJ2-5; 10 bases match TRBD2. V gave up 6 bases and J gave up 4 bases; unmatched junction bases: 5. The germline gives CDR1 WNHNN, CDR2 SYGVQD (reference sequence). CDR3 length: 14 residues. CDR3 in amino acids: CASRVAGGGETQYF. The CDR3 bases are TGCGCCAGCAGAGTAGCGGGAGGCGGAGAGACCCAGTACTTC.

This chain connects TRBV6-5 to TRBJ2-3; TRBD2 might be the D (6 bases). Germline loops: CDR1 MNHEY, CDR2 SVGAGI. V lost 7 bases, J lost 3 bases, and 17 bases lay in between. The CDR3 covers 15 residues. The CDR3 region is CASMNIGGLTDTQYF. CDR3 nucleotide sequence: TGTGCCAGCATGAACATAGGAGGGTTGACAGATACGCAGTATTTT.

The chain joins TRBV5-4 to TRBJ2-1; maybe TRBD2 (5 bases). Between the trimmed V and J ends, which lost 0 bases and 10 bases, there was a span of 20 bases. Germline CDR1 reads SGHNT; CDR2 reads YYREEE (reference sequence). The CDR3 totals 16 residues. CDR3 in DNA: TGTGCCAGCAGCTTGGGCCTCGGGGAGAGTTATGGCGAGCAGTTCTTC. Amino acids: CASSLGLGESYGEQFF.

V is TRBV12-5 and J is TRBJ2-7; a weak D match, TRBD2 (5 bases). CDR1 is LGHNT, CDR2 FRNRAP, per germline. Trimming pared 3 bases from V and 2 bases from J, leaving 8 bases between. CDR3 length: 13 amino acids. The CDR3 nucleotides are TGTGCTAGTGGTTTAGCGGCGCCCTACGAGCAGTACTTC. Amino acids: CASGLAAPYEQYF. The whole variable domain, filled in from reference TRBV12-5 and TRBJ2-7, reads DARVTQTPRHKVTEMGQEVTMRCQPILGHNTVFWYRQTMMQGLELLAYFRNRAPLDDSGMPKDRFSAEMPDATLATLKIQPSEPRDSAVYFCASGLAAPYEQYFGPGTRLTVT.

The chain employs TRBV6-5 and TRBJ2-7, with 9 bases matching TRBD2. Germline-derived CDR1 and CDR2 are MNHEY and SVGAGI. Losses at the gene ends were 3 bases for V and 5 bases for J; bases not matched to a gene: 11. There are 16 residues in the CDR3. CDR3 protein: CASSYKSGRPWDEQYF. DNA of the CDR3: TGTGCCAGCAGTTATAAGAGCGGGAGGCCGTGGGACGAGCAGTACTTC.

This clone was found a few times. The chain couples TRBV25-1 to TRBJ1-2; 9 nucleotides match TRBD1. V was pared by 6 bases and J by 4 bases, with 12 bases of the junction left unmatched. The CDR3 has 16 amino acids. Germline CDR1 MGHDK, CDR2 SYGVNS. CDR3 loop: CASRGDWTGVAYGYTF. CDR3 nucleotides: TGTGCCAGCAGGGGGGACTGGACAGGGGTCGCCTATGGCTACACCTTC.

This chain links TRBV4-1 with TRBJ2-1; TRBD2 matches at 11 bases. The trim removed 4 bases at V and 1 base at J, leaving 3 bases unmatched. The germline gives CDR1 MGHRA, CDR2 YSYEKL. This CDR3 is 16 amino acids long. The CDR3 bases are TGCGCCAGCAGCCCGGGACTAGCGGCATCCTACAATGAGCAGTTCTTC. This translates into CASSPGLAASYNEQFF.

This sequence joins TRBV30 and TRBJ1-2; TRBD1 is a possible D gene (6 bases). This CDR3 is 13 amino acids long. Germline loops: CDR1 GTSNPN, CDR2 SVGIG (reference sequence). The germline V and J ends were trimmed by 8 bases and 4 bases, with 17 bases remaining between them. Here the CDR3 reads CARVGAPGYGYTF. CDR3 bases: TGTGCCCGGGTGGGGGCTCCGGGCTATGGCTACACCTTC.

This chain connects TRBV29-1 to TRBJ2-7, with a possible D match to TRBD2 (6 bases). Trimming took 7 bases from V and 1 from J, leaving 17 bases between them. CDR3 length: 14 amino acids. CDR1 and CDR2 (germline): SQVTM, ANQGSEA. The CDR3 spells CSAAGAGFSYEQYF. Here the CDR3 DNA reads TGCAGCGCCGCCGGGGCGGGGTTTTCCTACGAGCAGTACTTC.

The V call is TRBV7-2, the J call TRBJ2-7; TRBD2 aligns across 11 bases. With V trimmed by 3 bases and J by 0 bases, 7 bases remained unmatched. Germline CDR1 and CDR2: SGHTA and FQGNSA. The CDR3 spans 17 residues. The CDR3 loop reads CASSLSSGGESSYEQYF. In DNA form, the CDR3 reads TGTGCCAGCAGCTTGAGTAGCGGGGGGGAGAGCTCCTACGAGCAGTACTTC.

The chain is built from TRBV4-1 and TRBJ2-7; TRBD2 aligns across 16 bases. J lost 3 bases, V lost 4 bases, and 12 bases had no gene match. The CDR3 totals 19 residues. Germline CDR1 reads MGHRA; CDR2 reads YSYEKL. This CDR3 is CASSRSGTSGRGGLYEQYF. CDR3 coding DNA: TGCGCCAGCAGCCGATCCGGGACTAGCGGGAGGGGGGGACTCTACGAGCAGTACTTC.

The V gene is TRBV5-4, the J gene TRBJ2-1, with D possibly matching TRBD2 (6 bases). CDR3 size: 15 residues. Between the trimmed V and J ends, which lost 1 base and 0 bases, there was a span of 8 bases. Germline V gene sequence: CDR1 SGHNT, CDR2 YYREEE (reference sequence). This CDR3 reads CASSLTRGSYNEQFF. The CDR3 region has the DNA TGTGCCAGCAGCTTGACGCGGGGCTCCTACAATGAGCAGTTCTTC.